This T cell receptor beta chain was found in a study of T cell repertoires in cytomegalovirus infection. For the study at large: Matching HLA type, along with CMV infection, was indicated by public TCR beta signatures.

This CDR3 is 13 amino acids long. V was trimmed by 3 bases and J by 3 bases, leaving 9 bases between them. The germline V gene encodes CDR1 LNHDA and CDR2 SQIVND (reference sequence). TCRdb reanalysed the reads using MiXCR and keeps one entry per CDR3 protein. The data show some 700,000 distinct CDR3 sequences, 35% seen once. Sequenced: PBMCs. The chain uses TRBV19 and TRBJ2-7; D remains ambiguous. The receptor comes from a human donor in good health (CMV status not recorded). Some clones in this sample may be carry-over from other donors' samples. This CDR3 is CASSIALHYEQYF. The CDR3 DNA reads TGTGCCAGTAGTATCGCCCTTCACTACGAGCAGTACTTC.